The 22 T cell receptor beta chains reported below all come from one sample, sequenced in a study of CD8+CD57+ T cells in acquired aplastic anemia. Patients sequenced had flow cytometry evidence of CD8+CD57+ cell expansion. Investigators profiled TCR beta VDJ and CDR3 from genomic DNA template. TCRdb ran MiXCR on the reads and lists one entry per CDR3 protein. In the table there are about 250,000 distinct CDR3 sequences, around 45% of which are singletons. What was sequenced was sorted CD4+, CD8+, or CD8+CD57+ T cells (not recorded which) from PBMCs. The source is a human donor with aplastic anemia.

V usage is TRBV19 and J usage is TRBJ1-6, with 10 nucleotides matching TRBD1. Germline CDR1 is LNHDA and CDR2 is SQIVND (reference sequence). This CDR3 has 17 amino acids. Trimming took 7 bases from V and 4 from J; bases not matched to a gene: 10. The CDR3 DNA reads as TGTGCCAGTATCAGGAGGAGGACAGGGGGATATAATTCACCCCTCCACTTT. Residues: CASIRRRTGGYNSPLHF.

V gene TRBV14 combines with J gene TRBJ2-3, with D possibly matching TRBD1 (6 bases). The V and J ends lost 4 bases and 4 bases respectively, with 9 bases between them. CDR3 length equals 13 residues. CDR1 and CDR2 from the germline V gene are SGHDN and FVKESK. The chain's CDR3 is CASSRAGADTQYF. DNA for the CDR3: TGTGCCAGCAGCCGAGCAGGGGCAGATACGCAGTATTTT.

This clonotype was detected many times. This chain links TRBV9 with TRBJ2-2; possible D gene TRBD2, 6 bases. The V and J ends lost 0 bases and 5 bases respectively, with 20 bases between them. CDR1 and CDR2 from the germline V gene are SGDLS and YYNGEE. The CDR3 totals 18 residues. This CDR3 is CASSVVAQGLWGTGELFF. The CDR3 nucleotides are TGTGCCAGCAGCGTAGTAGCCCAGGGACTCTGGGGGACCGGGGAGCTGTTTTTT.

Turning to this clonotype: Without the conserved terminal phenylalanine or tryptophan, this CDR3 likely stems from a read error. The DNA is omitted, as the CDR3 cannot be located on it reliably, and the CDR3 follows TCRdb's listing. The gene calls are TRBV27 and TRBJ2-1; the DNA was not compared with TRBD1, the D call given in the table. The CDR3 length is 16 residues, termini included. Germline loops: CDR1 MNHEY, CDR2 SMNVEV (reference sequence). This chain's CDR3 is CASSFWAGDSYNEQTP.

The chain links TRBV27 to TRBJ2-7; D ambiguous. Trimming shortened V by 3 bases and J by 5 bases, and 5 bases separated the two germline ends. The CDR3 has 11 amino acids. In germline, CDR1 is MNHEY, CDR2 SMNVEV (reference sequence). The CDR3 nucleotides are TGTGCCAGCAGTTTCTGGGACGAGCAGTACTTC. This translates into CASSFWDEQYF.

This clonotype was observed many times. The DNA of the CDR3 is TGTGCCAGCAGAGACAGGGTTCGGGCTTTCTTT. The encoded protein is CASRDRVRAFF. The genes are TRBV2 and TRBJ1-1, with 7 bases matching TRBD1. The CDR3 is 11 amino acids. J was trimmed by 11 bases and V by 6 bases; bases with no gene match: 6. Germline-derived CDR1 and CDR2 are SNHLY and FYNNEI. Supplemented by reference TRBV2 and TRBJ1-1, the full variable domain reads EPEVTQTPSHQVTQMGQEVILRCVPISNHLYFYWYRQILGQKVEFLVSFYNNEISEKSEIFDDQFSVERPDGSNFTLKIRSTKLEDSAMYFCASRDRVRAFFGQGTRLTVV.

Remarks on this clonotype: This may arise from a read error, as a much more abundant clone is one base away. This chain uses TRBV6-1 with TRBJ1-5, with a tentative D call TRBD1 (6 bases). Germline V CDR1 and CDR2: MNHNS, SASEGT. This CDR3 is 14 amino acids long. The V end lost 6 bases, the J end lost 5 bases, and 14 bases lay between the germline ends. The CDR3 is CASREDSIDQPQHF. The DNA for the CDR3 is TGTGCCAGCAGGGAGGACAGTATTGATCAGCCCCAGCATTTT.

This clonotype was observed at least ten times. The gene calls are TRBV7-8 and TRBJ1-2; 10 bases line up with TRBD1. The length of the CDR3 is 15 residues. With V trimmed by 5 bases and J by 5 bases, 8 bases remained unmatched. Per germline, CDR1 SGHVS and CDR2 FQNEAQ. CDR3 sequence reads: CASSPGQGDWYGYTF. The CDR3 nucleotides read TGTGCCAGCAGCCCCGGACAGGGGGATTGGTATGGCTACACCTTC.

This clonotype was counted ten times or more. V gene TRBV2 combines with J gene TRBJ2-1; D possibly corresponds to TRBD2 (6 bases). Germline V gene lookup returns CDR1 SNHLY and CDR2 FYNNEI. The CDR3 has 13 amino acids. Trimming took 11 bases from V and 3 from J, leaving 14 bases between them. This CDR3 is CALWGSGYNEQFF. CDR3 sequence (DNA): TGTGCCCTGTGGGGTAGCGGCTACAATGAGCAGTTCTTC.

Ten or more counts support this clonotype. The genes are TRBV15 and TRBJ2-3; D is perhaps TRBD1 (6 bases). The CDR3 contains 15 residues. Deletions cut 0 bases from V and 2 bases from J, with 9 bases between. Germline CDR1 is LNHNV and CDR2 is YYDKDF (reference sequence). DNA of the CDR3: TGTGCCACCAGCAGAGAAGGGGGAAACACAGATACGCAGTATTTT. It codes for CATSREGGNTDTQYF.

This chain connects TRBV29-1 to TRBJ2-7; 16 bases align to TRBD2. Trimming at V came to 7 bases and at J to 7 bases, leaving 10 bases not matched to a gene. This CDR3 is 15 amino acids long. CDR1 is SQVTM, CDR2 ANQGSEA, per germline. The CDR3 is CSAGTSGGVISEQYF. For the CDR3, the DNA is TGCAGCGCCGGGACTAGCGGGGGGGTAATATCAGAGCAGTACTTC.

This clonotype was detected a few times. This chain joins TRBV4-1 and TRBJ2-2; D perhaps matches TRBD2 (6 bases). Germline V gene lookup returns CDR1 MGHRA and CDR2 YSYEKL. The CDR3 is 18 residues long. Trimming removed 0 bases at V and 7 bases at J, with 21 bases between. This chain's CDR3 is CASSQESAEGHWSGELFF. The CDR3 DNA follows: TGCGCCAGCAGCCAAGAATCTGCGGAGGGCCATTGGAGCGGGGAGCTGTTTTTT.

The rearrangement links TRBV25-1 to TRBJ2-3, with 10 bases lining up with TRBD2. Trimming removed 4 bases from V and 0 bases from J; junction bases left unmatched: 4. This CDR3 has 16 amino acids. CDR1 and CDR2 (germline): MGHDK, SYGVNS. The CDR3 coding sequence is TGTGCCAGCAGTGCCTGGACTAGCGGAAGCACAGATACGCAGTATTTT. It specifies CASSAWTSGSTDTQYF.

With regard to this clonotype: It may be a read error: a sequence one base away is much more abundant. The gene calls are TRBV24-1 and TRBJ2-1; D is possibly TRBD1 (6 bases). The germline CDR1 and CDR2 sequences are KGHDR and SFDVKD. The CDR3 is 13 amino acids. CDR3 bases: TGTGACAGCAATAATATCAGGGGTAATGAGCAGTTCTTC. This sequence encodes CDSNNIRGNEQFF.

This clonotype has only a few counts. The chain joins TRBV29-1 to TRBJ2-7; unclear D gene. The CDR3 spans 13 residues. Trimming left V 2 bases short and J 7 bases short, with 15 bases between. Germline V gene sequence: CDR1 SQVTM, CDR2 ANQGSEA. Written as DNA, the CDR3 is TGCAGCGTTGAATCGTCGTGGACGGCTGAGCAGTACTTC. Translation: CSVESSWTAEQYF.

This clonotype has at least ten counts. The chain employs TRBV6-2 or TRBV6-3 and TRBJ1-1; weak D call: TRBD1 (5 bases). The CDR3 contains 15 residues. CDR1 and CDR2 from the germline V gene are MNHEY and SVGEGT. V lost 6 bases and J lost 4, with 18 bases in between. The CDR3 region has the DNA TGTGCCAGCAGCCGCGCTAGGGGATCGGGCACTGAAGCTTTCTTT. It specifies CASSRARGSGTEAFF.

The rearrangement joins TRBV13 to TRBJ2-5; TRBD2 matches 7 bases. V trimming: 6 bases; J trimming: 9 bases; junction bases outside the gene matches: 10. The CDR3 consists of 13 residues. Germline V gene data show CDR1 as PRHDT and CDR2 as FYEKMQ (reference sequence). The CDR3 loop is CASRPWGGEAQYF. As DNA, the CDR3 is TGTGCCAGCAGGCCCTGGGGGGGGGAGGCCCAGTACTTC.

The table lists this clonotype with many counts. The chain employs TRBV9 and TRBJ2-6; 8 bases agree with TRBD1. Trimming at V came to 0 bases and at J to 4 bases, leaving 9 bases not matched to a gene. The length of the CDR3 is 18 residues. In germline, CDR1 is SGDLS, CDR2 YYNGEE. CDR3 nucleotides: TGTGCCAGCAGCGTAGTGGGGCAGGGGGCGCGGGGGGCCAACGTCCTGACTTTC. Amino acid sequence: CASSVVGQGARGANVLTF.

V gene TRBV19 combines with J gene TRBJ1-6; D gene unclear. CDR1 and CDR2 (germline): LNHDA, SQIVND (reference sequence). The CDR3 contains 17 residues. V shed 3 bases and J shed 7 bases, with 19 bases lying between them. The CDR3 DNA sequence: TGTGCCAGTAGTATGGCGGGCGGGGTCCCGTTCAATTCACCCCTCCACTTT. It specifies CASSMAGGVPFNSPLHF.

This clonotype was picked up many times. The V call is TRBV7-9, the J call TRBJ2-7; 7 bases are shared with TRBD1. The germline V gene has CDR1 SEHNR and CDR2 FQNEAQ (reference sequence). This CDR3 is 17 amino acids long. Losses at the gene ends were 4 bases for V and 6 bases for J; bases not matched to a gene: 18. The CDR3 bases are TGTGCCAGCAGCTCATTAGGAGACAGACAGGGCGGTCTCGAGCAGTACTTC. It specifies CASSSLGDRQGGLEQYF.

The chain couples TRBV24-1 to TRBJ2-1, with 7 bases lining up with TRBD2. CDR1 and CDR2 (germline): KGHDR, SFDVKD. V lost 4 bases, J lost 9 bases, and 17 bases stayed unmatched. The CDR3 has 17 residues. The CDR3 region has the DNA TGTGCCACCAGTGACCTGGGAGGAGGGGAGGGGAGGGTTGAGCAGTTCTTC. This translates into CATSDLGGGEGRVEQFF.

V gene TRBV24-1 combines with J gene TRBJ1-1; no clear D gene. In germline, CDR1 is KGHDR, CDR2 SFDVKD. The CDR3 consists of 15 residues. The V end lost 12 bases, the J end lost 1 base, and 20 bases lay between the germline ends. In DNA form, the CDR3 reads TGTGCCTCGAGCCACAAAGGGAGGAGGAACACTGAAGCTTTCTTT. The encoded protein is CASSHKGRRNTEAFF.